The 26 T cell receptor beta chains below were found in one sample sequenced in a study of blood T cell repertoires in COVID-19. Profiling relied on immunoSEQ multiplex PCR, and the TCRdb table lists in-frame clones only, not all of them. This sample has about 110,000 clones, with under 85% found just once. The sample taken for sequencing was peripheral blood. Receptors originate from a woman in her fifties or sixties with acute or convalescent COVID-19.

The CDR3 protein is CASSPQTGASYEQYF. CDR3 sequence (DNA): TGCGCCAGCAGCCCACAAACAGGGGCCTCCTACGAGCAGTACTTC. V and J are TRBV5-1 and TRBJ2-7, with TRBD1 matching 7 bases. From germline, CDR1 is SGHRS and CDR2 YFSETQ. The V and J ends lost 4 bases and 0 bases, in that order; junction bases with no gene match: 7. CDR3 length: 15 residues.

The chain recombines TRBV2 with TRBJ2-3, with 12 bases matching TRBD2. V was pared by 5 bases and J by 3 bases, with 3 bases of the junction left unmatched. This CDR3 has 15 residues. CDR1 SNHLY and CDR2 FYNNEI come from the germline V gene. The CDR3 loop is CASSFLAGGTDTQYF. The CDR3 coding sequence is TGTGCCAGCAGTTTCCTAGCGGGAGGGACAGATACGCAGTATTTT. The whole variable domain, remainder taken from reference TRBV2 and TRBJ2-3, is EPEVTQTPSHQVTQMGQEVILRCVPISNHLYFYWYRQILGQKVEFLVSFYNNEISEKSEIFDDQFSVERPDGSNFTLKIRSTKLEDSAMYFCASSFLAGGTDTQYFGPGTRLTVL.

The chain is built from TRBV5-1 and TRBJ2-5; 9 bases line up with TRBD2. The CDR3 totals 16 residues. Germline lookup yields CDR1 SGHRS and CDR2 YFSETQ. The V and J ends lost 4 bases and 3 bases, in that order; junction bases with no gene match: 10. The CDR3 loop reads CASSTMLTSGEETQYF. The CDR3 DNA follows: TGCGCCAGCAGCACAATGTTGACTAGCGGAGAAGAGACCCAGTACTTC.

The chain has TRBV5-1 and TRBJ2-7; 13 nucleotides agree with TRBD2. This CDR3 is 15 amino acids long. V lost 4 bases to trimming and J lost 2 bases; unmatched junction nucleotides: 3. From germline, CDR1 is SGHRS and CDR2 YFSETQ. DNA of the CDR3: TGCGCCAGCAGCCTCGGACTAGCGGGAGCCTACGAGCAGTACTTC. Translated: CASSLGLAGAYEQYF.

The CDR3 region is CASSQVAARGPLEQYF. The DNA of the CDR3 is TGCGCCAGCAGCCAGGTTGCGGCCAGGGGCCCTCTCGAGCAGTACTTC. This chain connects TRBV4-1 to TRBJ2-7, with D perhaps matching TRBD1 (6 bases). This CDR3 has 16 residues. The V gene's germline CDR1 is MGHRA and CDR2 YSYEKL. The ends were cut back, 3 bases at V and 6 bases at J, with 21 bases in the middle.

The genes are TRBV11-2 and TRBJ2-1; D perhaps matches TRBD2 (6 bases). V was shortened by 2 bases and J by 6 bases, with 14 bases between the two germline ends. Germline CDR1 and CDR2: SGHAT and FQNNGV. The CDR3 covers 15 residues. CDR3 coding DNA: TGTGCCAGCAGCTTATTCCGGGACTCCATCAATGAGCAGTTCTTC. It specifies CASSLFRDSINEQFF.

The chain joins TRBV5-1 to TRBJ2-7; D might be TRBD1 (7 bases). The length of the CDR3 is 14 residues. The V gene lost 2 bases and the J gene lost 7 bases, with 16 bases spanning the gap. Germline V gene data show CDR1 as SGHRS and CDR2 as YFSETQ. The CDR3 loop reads CASSLGGGFWEQYF. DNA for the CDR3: TGCGCCAGCAGCTTAGGAGGGGGCTTCTGGGAGCAGTACTTC.

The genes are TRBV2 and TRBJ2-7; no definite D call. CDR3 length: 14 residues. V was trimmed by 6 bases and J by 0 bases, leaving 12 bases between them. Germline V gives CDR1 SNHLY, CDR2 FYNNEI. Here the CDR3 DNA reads TGTGCCAGCAGGCGAGACGGAGCCTCCTACGAGCAGTACTTC. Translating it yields CASRRDGASYEQYF.

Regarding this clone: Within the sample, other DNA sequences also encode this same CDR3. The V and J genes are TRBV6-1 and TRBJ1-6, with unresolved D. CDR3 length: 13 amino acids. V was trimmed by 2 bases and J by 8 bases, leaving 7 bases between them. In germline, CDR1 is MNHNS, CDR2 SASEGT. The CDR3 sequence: CASSESRDSPLHF. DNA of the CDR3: TGTGCCAGCAGTGAATCTCGAGATTCACCCCTCCACTTT.

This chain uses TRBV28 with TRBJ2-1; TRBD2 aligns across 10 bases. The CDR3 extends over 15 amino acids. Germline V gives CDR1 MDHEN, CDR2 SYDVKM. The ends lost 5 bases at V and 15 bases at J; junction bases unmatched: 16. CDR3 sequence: CASSPGGLAEGRGFF. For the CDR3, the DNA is TGTGCCAGCAGTCCGGGTGGACTAGCGGAGGGCCGGGGGTTCTTC.

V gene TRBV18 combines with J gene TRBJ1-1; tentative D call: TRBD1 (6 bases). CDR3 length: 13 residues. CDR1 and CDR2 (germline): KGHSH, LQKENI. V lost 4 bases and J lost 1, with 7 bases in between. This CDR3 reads CASSLQGNTEAFF. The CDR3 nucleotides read TGTGCCAGCTCACTACAGGGGAACACTGAAGCTTTCTTT.

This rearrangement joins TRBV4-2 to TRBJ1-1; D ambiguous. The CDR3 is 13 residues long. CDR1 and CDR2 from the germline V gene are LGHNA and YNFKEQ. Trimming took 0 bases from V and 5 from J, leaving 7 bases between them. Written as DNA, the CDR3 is TGTGCCAGCAGCCAAGAGAGGTGGACTGAAGCTTTCTTT. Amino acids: CASSQERWTEAFF.

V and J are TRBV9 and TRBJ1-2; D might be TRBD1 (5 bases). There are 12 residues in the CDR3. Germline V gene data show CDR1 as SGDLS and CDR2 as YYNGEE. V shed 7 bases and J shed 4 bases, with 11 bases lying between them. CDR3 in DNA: TGTGCCAGCCGGGGGGGAGGCTATGGCTACACCTTC. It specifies CASRGGGYGYTF.

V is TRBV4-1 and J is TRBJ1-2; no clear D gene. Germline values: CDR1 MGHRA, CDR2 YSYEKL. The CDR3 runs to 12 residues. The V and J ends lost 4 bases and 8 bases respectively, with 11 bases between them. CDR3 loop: CASSPPGRGYTF. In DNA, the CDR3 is TGCGCCAGCAGCCCCCCCGGTCGGGGCTACACCTTC.

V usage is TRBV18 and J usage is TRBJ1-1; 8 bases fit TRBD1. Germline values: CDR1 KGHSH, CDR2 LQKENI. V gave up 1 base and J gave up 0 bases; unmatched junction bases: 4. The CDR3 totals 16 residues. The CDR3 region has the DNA TGTGCCAGCTCACCACAGGGACAGGACCTGAACACTGAAGCTTTCTTT. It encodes CASSPQGQDLNTEAFF.

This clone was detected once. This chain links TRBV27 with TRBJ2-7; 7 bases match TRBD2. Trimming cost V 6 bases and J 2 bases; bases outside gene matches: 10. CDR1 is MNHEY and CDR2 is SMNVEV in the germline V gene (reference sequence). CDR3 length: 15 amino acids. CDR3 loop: CASSPLAASPYEQYF. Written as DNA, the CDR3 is TGTGCCAGCAGCCCCCTAGCGGCCTCCCCCTACGAGCAGTACTTC.

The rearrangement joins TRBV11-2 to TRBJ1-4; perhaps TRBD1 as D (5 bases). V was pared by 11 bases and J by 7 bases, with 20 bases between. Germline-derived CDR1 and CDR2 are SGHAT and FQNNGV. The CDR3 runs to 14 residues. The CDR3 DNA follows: TGTGCCTCCAGGCGTGGGGCGCGTGGTGAAAAACTGTTTTTT. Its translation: CASRRGARGEKLFF.

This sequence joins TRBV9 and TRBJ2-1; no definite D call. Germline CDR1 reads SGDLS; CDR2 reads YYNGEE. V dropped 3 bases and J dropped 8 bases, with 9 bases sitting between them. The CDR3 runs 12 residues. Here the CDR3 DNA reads TGTGCCAGCAGCGGTAGCTCACATGAGCAGTTCTTC. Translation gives CASSGSSHEQFF.

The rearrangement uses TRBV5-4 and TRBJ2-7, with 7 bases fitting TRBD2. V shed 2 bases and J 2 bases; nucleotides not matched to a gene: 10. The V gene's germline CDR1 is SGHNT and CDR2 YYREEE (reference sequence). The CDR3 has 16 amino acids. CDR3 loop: CASSLDGGTSTYEQYF. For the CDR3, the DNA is TGTGCCAGCAGCTTAGACGGGGGGACCAGCACCTACGAGCAGTACTTC.

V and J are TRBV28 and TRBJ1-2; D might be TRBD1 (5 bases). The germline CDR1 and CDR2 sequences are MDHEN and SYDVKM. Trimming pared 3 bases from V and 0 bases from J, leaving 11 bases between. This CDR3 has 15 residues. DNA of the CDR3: TGTGCCAGCAGTTTCGGGACTGGAGCTAACTATGGCTACACCTTC. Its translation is CASSFGTGANYGYTF.

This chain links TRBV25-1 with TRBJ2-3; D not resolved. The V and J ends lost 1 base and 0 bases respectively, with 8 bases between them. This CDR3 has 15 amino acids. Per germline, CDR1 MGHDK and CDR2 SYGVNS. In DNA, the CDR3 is TGTGCCAGCAGTGAATTGGAGCCTAGCACAGATACGCAGTATTTT. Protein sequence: CASSELEPSTDTQYF.

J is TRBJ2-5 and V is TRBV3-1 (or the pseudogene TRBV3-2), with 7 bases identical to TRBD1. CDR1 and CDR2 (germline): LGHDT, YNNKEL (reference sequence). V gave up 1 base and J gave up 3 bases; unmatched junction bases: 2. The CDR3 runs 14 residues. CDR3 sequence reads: CASSQGRGKETQYF. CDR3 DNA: TGTGCCAGCAGCCAAGGCAGGGGGAAAGAGACCCAGTACTTC.

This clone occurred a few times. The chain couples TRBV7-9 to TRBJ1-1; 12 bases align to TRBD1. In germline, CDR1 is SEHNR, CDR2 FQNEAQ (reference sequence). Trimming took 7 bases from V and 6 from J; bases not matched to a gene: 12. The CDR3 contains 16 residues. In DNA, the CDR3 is TGTGCCAGCATGGGACAGGGGGCTTCTTTTGTCTCTGAAGCTTTCTTT. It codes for CASMGQGASFVSEAFF.

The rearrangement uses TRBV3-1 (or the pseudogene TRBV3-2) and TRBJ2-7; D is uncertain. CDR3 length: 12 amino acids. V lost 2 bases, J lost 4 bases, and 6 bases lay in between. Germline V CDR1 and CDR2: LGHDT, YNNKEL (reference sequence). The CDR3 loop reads CASSQWAYEQYF. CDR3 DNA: TGTGCCAGCAGCCAATGGGCGTACGAGCAGTACTTC.

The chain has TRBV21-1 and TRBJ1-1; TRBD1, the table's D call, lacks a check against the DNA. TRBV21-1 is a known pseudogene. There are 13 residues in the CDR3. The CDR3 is CASLDRGFTEAFF. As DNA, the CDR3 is TGTGCCAGCCTCGACAGGGGCTTCACTGAAGCTTTCTTT.

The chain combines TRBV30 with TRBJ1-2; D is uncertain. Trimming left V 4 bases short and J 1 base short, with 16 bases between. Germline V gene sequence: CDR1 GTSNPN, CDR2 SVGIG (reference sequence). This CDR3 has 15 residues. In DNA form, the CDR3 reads TGTGCCTGGACCCCTAGGTCCCCGCGTAACTATGGCTACACCTTC. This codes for CAWTPRSPRNYGYTF. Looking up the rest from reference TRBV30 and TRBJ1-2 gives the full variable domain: SQTIHQWPATLVQPVGSPLSLECTVEGTSNPNLYWYRQAAGRGLQLLFYSVGIGQISSEVPQNLSASRPQDRQFILSSKKLLLSDSGFYLCAWTPRSPRNYGYTFGSGTRLTVV.